This note documents a single T cell receptor beta chain sequence. The antigen is not known. The CDR3 totals 15 residues. Trimming pared 1 base from V and 1 base from J, leaving 13 bases between. Germline values: CDR1 DFQATT, CDR2 SNEGSKA (reference sequence). TCRalpha and TCRbeta libraries used 5'RACE with constant-segment primers and UMIs. Using its own MiXCR run on the 5' RACE reads, TCRdb lists one record per CDR3 protein. Here the sample spans a few hundred thousand distinct CDR3 sequences, 15% to 20% being singletons. This specimen comes from a study of T-cell memory formation after mild COVID-19. Study-wide results and limits: CD4/CD8 balance held among clones contracting day 15 to 85, and later expanders leaned CD4+. Within pre-infection memory, some responding clones were found, suggesting cross-reactive memory joined.

The sample comprised PBMCs or a T cell subset sorted from them (not recorded which). This sequence was found in a man younger than 30 who had mild COVID-19 (a few samples of this study predate the infection). Cell type and time point are not known. The rearrangement links TRBV20-1 to TRBJ2-5; D gene uncertain. The CDR3 reads CSARGLTQTQETQYF. The CDR3 region has the DNA TGCAGTGCTAGAGGGCTTACACAGACCCAAGAGACCCAGTACTTC.